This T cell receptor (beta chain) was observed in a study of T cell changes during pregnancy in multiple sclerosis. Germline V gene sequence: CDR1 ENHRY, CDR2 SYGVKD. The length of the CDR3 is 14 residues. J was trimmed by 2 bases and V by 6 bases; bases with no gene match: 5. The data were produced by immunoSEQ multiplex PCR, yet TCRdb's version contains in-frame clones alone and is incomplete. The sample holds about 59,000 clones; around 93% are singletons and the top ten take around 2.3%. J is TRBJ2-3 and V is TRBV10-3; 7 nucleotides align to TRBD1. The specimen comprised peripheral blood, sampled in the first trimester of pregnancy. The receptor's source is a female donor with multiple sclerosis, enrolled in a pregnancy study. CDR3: CAIRETGFTDTQYF. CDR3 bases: TGTGCCATCAGAGAGACAGGGTTCACAGATACGCAGTATTTT.